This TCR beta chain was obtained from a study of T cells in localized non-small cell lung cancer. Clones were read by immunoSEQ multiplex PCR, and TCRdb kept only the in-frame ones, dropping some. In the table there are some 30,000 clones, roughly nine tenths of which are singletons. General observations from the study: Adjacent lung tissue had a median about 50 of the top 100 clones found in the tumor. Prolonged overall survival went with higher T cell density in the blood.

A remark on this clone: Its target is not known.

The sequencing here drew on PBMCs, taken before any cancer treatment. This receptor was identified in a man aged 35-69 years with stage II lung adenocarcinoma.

CDR3 amino acids: CASSLDLLREQFF. CDR3 DNA sequence: TGCGCCAGCAGCTTGGACCTTCTCCGTGAGCAGTTCTTC. The gene calls are TRBV5-1 and TRBJ2-1; D is ambiguous. The CDR3 runs to 13 residues. The V and J ends lost 0 bases and 9 bases respectively, with 10 bases between them. From germline, CDR1 is SGHRS and CDR2 YFSETQ.